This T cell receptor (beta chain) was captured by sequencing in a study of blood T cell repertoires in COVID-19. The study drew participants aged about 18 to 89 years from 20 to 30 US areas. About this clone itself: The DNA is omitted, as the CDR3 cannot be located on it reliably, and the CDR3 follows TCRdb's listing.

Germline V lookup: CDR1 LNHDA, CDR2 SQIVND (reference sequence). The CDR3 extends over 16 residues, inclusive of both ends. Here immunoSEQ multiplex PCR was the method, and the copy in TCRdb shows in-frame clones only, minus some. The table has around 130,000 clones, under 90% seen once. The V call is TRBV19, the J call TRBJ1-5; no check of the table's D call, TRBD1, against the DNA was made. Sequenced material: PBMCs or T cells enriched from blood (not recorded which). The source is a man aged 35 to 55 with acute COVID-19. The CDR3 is CASTSAGTGKNQPQHF.